This TCR beta chain was recovered during a study of persistence of HIV-infected CD4 T cells. Lysates of CMV-infected fibroblasts at approximately 9.6 ug/mL stimulated these cells. Memory cells lacking CD40L and CD69 with high CD45RO were sorted. This was the immunoSEQ version 4 assay in survey mode. Sequencing used immunoSEQ multiplex PCR; TCRdb keeps in-frame clones, though not all of them. The sample contains about 28,000 clones, around 82% of which appear only once. About this clone: As yet, its antigen is unknown.

The sequencing here drew on CD4+ T cells sorted from PBMCs after approximately 19-hour stimulation, taken from a patient who received antiretroviral therapy. This receptor was obtained from an adult man with HIV who was CMV-seropositive.

CDR3 sequence reads: CATLGQGLSYEQYF. The CDR3 region has the DNA TGTGCAACCCTGGGGCAGGGGCTTTCCTACGAGCAGTACTTC. The chain couples TRBV2 to TRBJ2-7; tentative D call: TRBD1 (6 bases). CDR1 SNHLY and CDR2 FYNNEI come from the germline V gene. The CDR3 is made up of 14 amino acids.